The clone carrying this T cell receptor beta chain was seen ten or more times. The germline V gene encodes CDR1 SNHLY and CDR2 FYNNEI. V shed 6 bases and J 2 bases; nucleotides not matched to a gene: 9. The CDR3 is 18 amino acids. TCR cDNA was made by 5'RACE template switching, adding a universal primer site and UMIs. One entry per CDR3 protein, called by TCRdb with MiXCR from the 5' RACE reads. The sample includes hundreds of thousands of distinct CDR3 sequences, roughly an eighth of them seen just once. This entry comes from a study of T cells after yellow fever vaccination. The specimen comprised PBMCs, sampled on the day of the yellow fever booster vaccination. The sequence derives from a man in his thirties or forties who received the YFV17D yellow fever vaccine. The chain combines TRBV2 with TRBJ2-1; 14 nucleotides match TRBD2. Written as DNA, the CDR3 is TGTGCCAGCAGCCCGTTGGGACTAGCGGGAGCGCCCTACAATGAGCAGTTCTTC. Translated, it gives CASSPLGLAGAPYNEQFF.